The rows below give T cell receptor beta chains drawn from one sample of a study of T cell repertoires in cytomegalovirus infection. TCRdb independently ran MiXCR on the reads; one entry per CDR3 protein. The data contain around 180,000 distinct CDR3 sequences, approximately 28% of them singletons. Specimen: PBMCs. The receptors here all came from a human donor in good health (CMV status not recorded). Some clones in this sample may be carry-over from other donors' samples. Each CDR3 is given with its conserved first and last residue. D genes are given only for firm matches. Some rows mark clone size as missing; the rest say once, few, many or name a class of expanded clone.

D gene	V gene	J gene	clone size	CDR3 protein	CDR3 DNA
TRBD1	TRBV5-6	TRBJ1-1	.	CASSSADRANTEAFF	TGTGCCAGCAGCTCGGCCGACAGGGCGAACACTGAAGCTTTCTTT
.	TRBV11-3	TRBJ2-1	.	CASSAGGVLSYNEQFF	TGTGCCAGCAGCGCGGGCGGGGTCTTGTCCTACAATGAGCAGTTCTTC
.	TRBV5-5	TRBJ2-5	.	CASANYQETQYF	TGTGCCAGCGCCAACTACCAAGAGACCCAGTACTTC
TRBD1	TRBV28	TRBJ2-3	.	CASSPTGVSTDTQYF	TGTGCCAGCAGTCCCACAGGGGTTAGCACAGATACGCAGTATTTT
.	TRBV5-6	TRBJ2-1	many	CASSLLGNEQFF	TGTGCCAGCAGCTTGTTAGGCAATGAGCAGTTCTTC
.	TRBV7-2	TRBJ2-2	.	CASSKETDDRELFF	TGTGCCAGCAGTAAGGAGACCGACGACAGGGAGCTGTTTTTT
.	TRBV7-2	TRBJ1-5	many	CASSLAGQINQPQHF	TGTGCCAGCAGCTTAGCCGGGCAGATCAATCAGCCCCAGCATTTT
.	TRBV6-1	TRBJ2-3	many	CASSLRAGPTDTQYF	TGTGCCAGCTCTTTACGGGCAGGGCCCACAGATACGCAGTATTTT
TRBD1	TRBV5-1	TRBJ2-7	.	CASSLGTGVTYEQYF	TGCGCCAGCAGCCTCGGGACAGGGGTAACTTACGAGCAGTACTTC
.	TRBV6-1	TRBJ2-2	few	CASSEISNTGELFF	TGTGCCAGCAGTGAAATATCGAACACCGGGGAGCTGTTTTTT
.	TRBV7-2	TRBJ2-1	many	CASSLASAGLTEQFF	TGTGCCAGCAGCTTAGCTAGCGCGGGGCTAACTGAGCAGTTCTTC
TRBD1	TRBV7-8	TRBJ2-7	many	CASSFGQGPTYEQYF	TGTGCCAGCAGCTTTGGACAGGGTCCTACCTACGAGCAGTACTTC
.	TRBV7-2	TRBJ1-2	.	CASSLEGGREGYTF	TGTGCCAGCAGCTTAGAGGGGGGGCGCGAGGGCTACACCTTC
.	TRBV15	TRBJ1-3	few	CATSRDTGLGGNTIYF	TGTGCCACCAGCAGAGACACAGGGCTTGGTGGAAACACCATATATTTT
.	TRBV6-1	TRBJ1-2	few	CASKTRQGSKRF	TGTGCCAGCAAAACCAGGCAAGGTTCAAAACGCTTC
.	TRBV29-1	TRBJ2-5	.	CSVGDTQETQYF	TGCAGCGTTGGGGACACCCAAGAGACCCAGTACTTC
.	TRBV7-8	TRBJ1-2	.	CASSLTSNYGYTF	TGTGCCAGCAGCTTAACATCTAACTATGGCTACACCTTC
.	TRBV4-1	TRBJ2-7	few	CASSQTMNRAYEQYF	TGCGCCAGCAGCCAAACGATGAACAGGGCCTACGAGCAGTACTTC
.	TRBV7-3	TRBJ1-1	.	CASSLEPMEAFF	TGTGCTAGCAGCTTAGAGCCAATGGAAGCTTTCTTT
.	TRBV6-5	TRBJ2-2	many	CASTSLMRSNTGELFF	TGTGCCAGCACTAGTCTAATGAGGTCAAACACCGGGGAGCTGTTTTTT
.	TRBV5-4	TRBJ2-3	once	CASSLEFGTDTQYF	TGTGCCAGCAGCTTGGAATTTGGCACAGATACGCAGTATTTT
.	TRBV30	TRBJ1-1	.	CAWSVGGGTEAFF	TGTGCCTGGAGTGTAGGAGGAGGGACTGAAGCTTTCTTT
.	TRBV7-9	TRBJ1-4	.	CASSLGLNEKLFF	TGTGCCAGCAGCCTAGGGCTGAATGAAAAACTGTTTTTT
.	TRBV10-3	TRBJ2-5	few	CAISEEETQYF	TGTGCCATCAGTGAGGAGGAGACCCAGTACTTC
TRBD2	TRBV5-4	TRBJ2-1	.	CASSVGLAVERKQFF	TGTGCCAGCAGCGTGGGACTAGCGGTGGAGAGAAAGCAGTTCTTC
TRBD1	TRBV25-1	TRBJ1-5	many	CASSASGTGSNQPQHF	TGTGCCAGCAGTGCCTCCGGGACAGGGAGCAATCAGCCCCAGCATTTT
TRBD1	TRBV7-8	TRBJ2-7	many	CASETGGAYEQYF	TGTGCCAGCGAAACAGGGGGAGCCTACGAGCAGTACTTC
TRBD1	TRBV7-2	TRBJ2-7	few	CASSPRQGGYEQYF	TGTGCCAGCAGCCCTAGACAGGGCGGATACGAGCAGTACTTC
.	TRBV6-5	TRBJ1-5	few	CASSYAGSGQPQHF	TGTGCCAGCAGTTACGCAGGGTCGGGTCAGCCCCAGCATTTT
.	TRBV12-3/TRBV12-4	TRBJ2-3	.	CASNSGDPTDTQYF	TGTGCCAGCAATTCAGGGGATCCGACAGATACGCAGTATTTT
TRBD2	TRBV29-1	TRBJ2-1	few	CSVEGTSGGPDEQFF	TGCAGCGTTGAAGGGACTAGCGGGGGTCCTGATGAGCAGTTCTTC
.	TRBV7-6	TRBJ2-3	many	CASSQQQASDTQYF	TGTGCCAGCAGTCAACAGCAGGCCTCAGATACGCAGTATTTT
TRBD2	TRBV7-2	TRBJ2-7	few	CASSLTGTSDHEQYF	TGTGCCAGCAGCCTGACCGGGACTAGCGATCACGAGCAGTACTTC
.	TRBV3-1	TRBJ2-7	.	CASSQDPTRGEYEQYF	TGTGCCAGCAGCCAAGATCCGACCCGGGGAGAGTACGAGCAGTACTTC
TRBD1	TRBV7-9	TRBJ2-3	.	CASSPDRVTDTQYF	TGTGCCAGCAGCCCGGACAGGGTTACAGATACGCAGTATTTT
TRBD2	TRBV7-8	TRBJ2-1	once	CASRLEGLAREQFF	TGTGCCAGCAGGCTAGAGGGACTAGCGCGCGAGCAGTTCTTC
TRBD2	TRBV7-2	TRBJ2-1	few	CASSQGLAGGNEQFF	TGTGCCAGCAGCCAAGGACTAGCGGGGGGGAATGAGCAGTTCTTC
.	TRBV18	TRBJ1-2	few	CASSPQAVYGYTF	TGTGCCAGCTCGCCCCAGGCTGTCTATGGCTACACCTTC
.	TRBV12-3/TRBV12-4	TRBJ1-1	.	CASSLGWGGNTEAFF	TGTGCCAGCTCCCTGGGGTGGGGTGGGAACACTGAAGCTTTCTTT
.	TRBV6-2/TRBV6-3	TRBJ2-7	few	CASRRWTSYEQYF	TGTGCCAGCAGGAGATGGACATCCTACGAGCAGTACTTC
TRBD1	TRBV12-3/TRBV12-4	TRBJ2-4	few	CASSSWTGKVKNIQYF	TGTGCCAGCAGTTCGTGGACAGGGAAGGTGAAAAACATTCAGTACTTC
.	TRBV6-2/TRBV6-3	TRBJ2-2	.	CASSYRRSNTGELFF	TGTGCCAGCAGTTATCGACGTTCGAACACCGGGGAGCTGTTTTTT
TRBD1	TRBV12-3/TRBV12-4	TRBJ2-6	once	CASSPHRGGQASSGANVLTF	TGTGCCAGCAGTCCCCACCGAGGGGGACAGGCTTCATCAGGGGCCAACGTCCTGACTTTC
TRBD1	TRBV5-4	TRBJ2-7	few	CVSSMGQDYEQYF	TGTGTCAGCAGCATGGGACAGGATTACGAGCAGTACTTC
.	TRBV9	TRBJ2-3	few	CASSAGPGGPHTDTQYF	TGTGCCAGCAGCGCGGGCCCTGGGGGACCCCACACAGATACGCAGTATTTT
TRBD2	TRBV6-2/TRBV6-3	TRBJ2-1	few	CASSQGLAGANEQFF	TGTGCCAGCAGCCAAGGACTAGCGGGGGCAAATGAGCAGTTCTTC
TRBD1	TRBV6-5	TRBJ1-1	.	CASRKQGARGTEAFF	TGTGCCAGCAGGAAACAGGGGGCGCGGGGCACTGAAGCTTTCTTT
.	TRBV7-2	TRBJ2-7	few	CASSLALRGTYEQYF	TGTGCCAGCAGCTTAGCTCTGAGGGGAACCTACGAGCAGTACTTC
.	TRBV19	TRBJ1-1	.	CASSRGQRNTEAFF	TGTGCCAGTAGTCGAGGACAGCGGAACACTGAAGCTTTCTTT
.	TRBV7-4	TRBJ1-2	.	CASPRDGEGNYGYTF	TGTGCCAGCCCCCGAGACGGCGAGGGTAACTATGGCTACACCTTC
TRBD2	TRBV7-9	TRBJ2-3	.	CASSFFRGLAGTDTQYF	TGTGCCAGCAGCTTTTTCCGAGGACTAGCCGGAACAGATACGCAGTATTTT